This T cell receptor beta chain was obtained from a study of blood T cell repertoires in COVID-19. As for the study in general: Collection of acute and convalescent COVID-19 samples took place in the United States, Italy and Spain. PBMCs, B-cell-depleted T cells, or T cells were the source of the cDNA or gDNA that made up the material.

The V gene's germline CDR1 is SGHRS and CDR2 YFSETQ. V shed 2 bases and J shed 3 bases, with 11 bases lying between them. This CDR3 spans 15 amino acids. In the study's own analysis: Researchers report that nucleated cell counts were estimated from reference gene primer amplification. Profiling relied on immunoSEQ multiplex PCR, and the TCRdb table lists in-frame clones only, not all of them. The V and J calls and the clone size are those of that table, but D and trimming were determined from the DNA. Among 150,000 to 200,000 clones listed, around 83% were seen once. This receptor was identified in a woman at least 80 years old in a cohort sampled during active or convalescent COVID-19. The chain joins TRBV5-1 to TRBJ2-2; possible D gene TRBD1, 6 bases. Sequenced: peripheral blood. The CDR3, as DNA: TGCGCCAGCAGCTTTCGGGCAGGGGACACCGGGGAGCTGTTTTTT. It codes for CASSFRAGDTGELFF.